A selection of T cell receptor beta chains follows, all from one sample in a study of blood T cell repertoires in COVID-19. TCRdb's copy holds only in-frame clones and misses some; the assay was immunoSEQ multiplex PCR. The data contain fewer than 3,000 clones, approximately 86% of them singletons. Sequenced sample: peripheral blood. Every receptor here comes from a man between 65 and 80 years old with active COVID-19. Each CDR3 is given with its conserved first and last residue. The order of the fields is clone size, D gene, J gene, V gene, CDR3 protein, CDR3 DNA. A D gene is named only where the DNA matches it firmly. Rows give clone size only sometimes, using once, few, many, or a class for an expanded clone.

-	-	TRBJ1-1	TRBV18	CADCFKWTAVMNTEAFF	TGTGCCGACTGTTTCAAGTGGACAGCCGTGATGAACACTGAAGCTTTCTTT
-	-	TRBJ1-5	TRBV27	CASSTDSSNQPQHF	TGTGCCAGCAGTACGGACAGTAGCAATCAGCCCCAGCATTTT
-	TRBD1	TRBJ1-2	TRBV4-2	CASSPSGRGADGYTF	TGTGCCAGCAGCCCGAGCGGCAGGGGGGCGGATGGCTACACCTTC
-	-	TRBJ1-6	TRBV6-5	CASSYSAGLDSPLHF	TGTGCCAGCAGTTACTCGGCAGGGTTGGATTCACCCCTCCACTTT
-	-	TRBJ2-3	TRBV4-3	CASSLRTTKTDTQYF	TGCGCCAGCAGCCTACGGACTACCAAGACAGATACGCAGTATTTT
once	-	TRBJ2-1	TRBV7-9	CASSLITGRNEQFF	TGTGCCAGCAGCTTGATTACAGGGAGAAATGAGCAGTTCTTC
-	-	TRBJ1-4	TRBV6-4	CASRLIAKLFF	TGTGCCAGCCGCCTGATAGCAAAACTGTTTTTT
-	-	TRBJ1-2	TRBV7-2	CASSLMGGPGGYTF	TGTGCCAGCAGCTTAATGGGCGGCCCAGGGGGCTACACCTTC
few	-	TRBJ2-1	TRBV27	CASSFGSYNEQFF	TGTGCCAGCAGTTTCGGCTCCTACAATGAGCAGTTCTTC
-	TRBD1	TRBJ1-2	TRBV27	CASSRAGGGDYGYTF	TGTGCCAGCAGTAGGGCAGGGGGCGGGGACTATGGCTACACCTTC
once	-	TRBJ1-4	TRBV19	CASRPGGVREKLFF	TGTGCCAGTAGACCCGGGGGTGTTCGTGAAAAACTGTTTTTT
-	-	TRBJ2-2	TRBV3-1/TRBV3-2	CASSPTSWNTGELFF	TGTGCCAGCAGCCCGACTAGTTGGAACACCGGGGAGCTGTTTTTT
-	TRBD1	TRBJ2-3	TRBV9	CASSEGALSTDTQYF	TGTGCCAGCAGTGAGGGGGCCCTTAGCACAGATACGCAGTATTTT
-	-	TRBJ1-2	TRBV15	CATSSPTIAWLLGGYTF	TGTGCCACCAGCAGCCCCACTATCGCTTGGTTGTTGGGTGGCTACACCTTC
-	-	TRBJ1-3	TRBV7-3	CASSLGAPLGTKGGNTIYF	TGTGCCAGCAGCTTAGGGGCCCCTTTGGGAACCAAGGGTGGAAACACCATATATTTT
once	-	TRBJ2-1	TRBV30	CAWSVGISGLSSNEQFF	TGTGCCTGGAGTGTAGGTATTAGCGGTCTTTCGAGCAATGAGCAGTTCTTC
-	TRBD2	TRBJ2-7	TRBV19	CASSDTGTSGYEQYF	TGTGCCAGTAGTGATACCGGGACTAGCGGTTACGAGCAGTACTTC
-	TRBD1	TRBJ2-5	TRBV19	CASSRTGGREETQYF	TGTGCCAGTAGCCGAACAGGGGGAAGGGAGGAGACCCAGTACTTC
-	-	TRBJ1-5	TRBV29-1	CSVAWGVNQPQHF	TGCAGCGTGGCCTGGGGGGTCAATCAGCCCCAGCATTTT
-	-	TRBJ2-3	TRBV10-1	CASTRGGPTDTQYF	TGCGCCAGCACAAGGGGGGGACCTACAGATACGCAGTATTTT
-	TRBD1	TRBJ1-4	TRBV2	CASRQTGTDNEKLFF	TGTGCCAGCAGGCAAACCGGGACAGATAATGAAAAACTGTTTTTT
-	-	TRBJ2-7	TRBV20-1	CSATSGSEQYF	TGCAGTGCTACCAGTGGCTCCGAGCAGTACTTC